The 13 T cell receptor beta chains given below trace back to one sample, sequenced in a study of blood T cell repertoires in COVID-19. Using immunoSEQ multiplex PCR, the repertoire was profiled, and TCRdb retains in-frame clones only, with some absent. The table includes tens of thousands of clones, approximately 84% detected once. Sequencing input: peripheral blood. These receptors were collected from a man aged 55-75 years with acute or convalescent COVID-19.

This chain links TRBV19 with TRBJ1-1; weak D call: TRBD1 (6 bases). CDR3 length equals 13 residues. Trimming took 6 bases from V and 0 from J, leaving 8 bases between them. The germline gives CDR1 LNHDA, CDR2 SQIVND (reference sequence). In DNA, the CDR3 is TGTGCCAGTAGACGGACAGTGAACACTGAAGCTTTCTTT. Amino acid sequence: CASRRTVNTEAFF.

The DNA of the CDR3 is TGTGCCAGCAGCTGGGCAGGGGCTCGTGGTATGAGCACTGAAGCTTTCTTT. Its protein is CASSWAGARGMSTEAFF. V gene TRBV7-8 combines with J gene TRBJ1-1; the D gene is possibly TRBD1 (6 bases). This CDR3 has 17 residues. CDR1 and CDR2 from the germline V gene are SGHVS and FQNEAQ. V was pared by 4 bases and J by 4 bases, with 22 bases between.

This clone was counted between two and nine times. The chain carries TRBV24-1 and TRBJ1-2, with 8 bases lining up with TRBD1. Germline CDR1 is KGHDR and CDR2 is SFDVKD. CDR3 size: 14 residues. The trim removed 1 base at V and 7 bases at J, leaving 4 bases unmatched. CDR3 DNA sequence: TGTGCCACCAGTGATTTTACACAGGGGGTTGGCTACACCTTC. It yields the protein CATSDFTQGVGYTF.

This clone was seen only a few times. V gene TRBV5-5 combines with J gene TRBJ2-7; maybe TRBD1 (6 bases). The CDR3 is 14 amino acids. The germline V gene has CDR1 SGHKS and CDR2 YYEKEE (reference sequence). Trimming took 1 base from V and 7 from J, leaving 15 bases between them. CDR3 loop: CASSLWDTVPEQYF. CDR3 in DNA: TGTGCCAGCAGCTTGTGGGACACGGTTCCGGAGCAGTACTTC.

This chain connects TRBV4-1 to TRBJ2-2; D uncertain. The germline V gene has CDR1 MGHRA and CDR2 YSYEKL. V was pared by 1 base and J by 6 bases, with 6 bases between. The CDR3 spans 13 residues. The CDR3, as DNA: TGCGCCAGCAGCCAAGTACAACCCGGGGAGCTGTTTTTT. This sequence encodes CASSQVQPGELFF.

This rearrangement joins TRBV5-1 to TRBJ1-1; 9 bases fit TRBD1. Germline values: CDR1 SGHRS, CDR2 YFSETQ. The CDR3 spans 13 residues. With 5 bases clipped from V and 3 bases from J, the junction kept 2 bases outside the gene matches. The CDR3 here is CASRQGADTEAFF. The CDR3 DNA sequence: TGCGCCAGCAGACAGGGGGCAGACACTGAAGCTTTCTTT.

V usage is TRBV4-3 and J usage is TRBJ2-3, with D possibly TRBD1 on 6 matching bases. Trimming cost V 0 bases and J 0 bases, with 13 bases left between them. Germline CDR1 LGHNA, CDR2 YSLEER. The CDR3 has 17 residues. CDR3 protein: CASSQDPRQDSTDTQYF. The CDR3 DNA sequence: TGCGCCAGCAGCCAAGACCCTAGACAGGATAGCACAGATACGCAGTATTTT.

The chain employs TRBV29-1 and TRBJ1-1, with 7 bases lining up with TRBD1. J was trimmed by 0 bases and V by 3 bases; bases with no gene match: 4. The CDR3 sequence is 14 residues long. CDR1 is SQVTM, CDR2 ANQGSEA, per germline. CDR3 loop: CSVEGQRMNTEAFF. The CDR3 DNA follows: TGCAGCGTTGAGGGACAGAGAATGAACACTGAAGCTTTCTTT. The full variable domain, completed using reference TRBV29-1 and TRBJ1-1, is SAVISQKPSRDICQRGTSLTIQCQVDSQVTMMFWYRQQPGQSLTLIATANQGSEATYESGFVIDKFPISRPNLTFSTLTVSNMSPEDSSIYLCSVEGQRMNTEAFFGQGTRLTVV.

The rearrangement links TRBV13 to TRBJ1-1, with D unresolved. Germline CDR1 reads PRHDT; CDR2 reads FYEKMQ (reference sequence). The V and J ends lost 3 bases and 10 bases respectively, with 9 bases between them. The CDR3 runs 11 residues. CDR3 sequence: CASSLSGVAFF. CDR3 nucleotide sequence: TGTGCCAGCAGCTTGAGTGGAGTAGCTTTCTTT.

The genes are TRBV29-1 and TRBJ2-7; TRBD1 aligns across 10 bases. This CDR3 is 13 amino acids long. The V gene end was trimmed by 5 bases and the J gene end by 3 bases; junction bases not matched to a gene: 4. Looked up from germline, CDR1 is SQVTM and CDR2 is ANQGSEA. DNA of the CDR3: TGCAGCGTTCGGGACAGGGGATTCTACGAGCAGTACTTC. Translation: CSVRDRGFYEQYF.

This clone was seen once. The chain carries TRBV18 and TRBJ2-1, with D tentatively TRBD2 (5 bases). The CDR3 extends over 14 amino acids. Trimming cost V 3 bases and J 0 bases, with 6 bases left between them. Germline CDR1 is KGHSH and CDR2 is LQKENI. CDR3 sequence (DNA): TGTGCCAGCTCACCGGGGAGCTCCTACAATGAGCAGTTCTTC. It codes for CASSPGSSYNEQFF.

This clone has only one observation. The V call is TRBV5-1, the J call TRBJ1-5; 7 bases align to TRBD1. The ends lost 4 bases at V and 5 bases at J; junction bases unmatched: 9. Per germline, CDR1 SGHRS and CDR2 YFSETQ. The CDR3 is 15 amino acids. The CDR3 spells CASSAGGTADQPQHF. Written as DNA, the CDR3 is TGCGCCAGCAGCGCAGGGGGGACAGCCGATCAGCCCCAGCATTTT.

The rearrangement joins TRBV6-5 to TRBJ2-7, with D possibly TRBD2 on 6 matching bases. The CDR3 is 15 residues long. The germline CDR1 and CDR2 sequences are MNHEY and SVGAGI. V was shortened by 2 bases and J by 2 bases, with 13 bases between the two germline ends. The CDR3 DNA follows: TGTGCCAGCAGTTACCAATCCCGGGGGACCTACGAGCAGTACTTC. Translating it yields CASSYQSRGTYEQYF.